This paragraph reports one T cell receptor beta chain. Time point meaning: patch test 1, 2 weeks after DPC sensitization. Treatment defined: therapeutic diphenylcyclopropenone sensitization with weekly scalp DPC. The data are from a study of human T cells and chemical hapten exposure. Overall study: Epicutaneous patch tests delivered 0.01% DPC to the upper back, with evaluation at 6 days.

J was trimmed by 7 bases and V by 5 bases; bases with no gene match: 10. Per the germline V gene, CDR1 is SGHVS and CDR2 is FQNEAQ. The CDR3 runs 16 residues. Each CDR3 protein gets one entry after TCRdb re-called the RACE reads with MiXCR. Here the sample spans roughly 190,000 distinct CDR3 sequences, about 22% being singletons. This receptor was taken from a woman aged 45-59 years with alopecia areata. Some clones in this sample may be carry-over from other donors' samples. This sequence joins TRBV7-8 and TRBJ2-2; 10 nucleotides agree with TRBD1. Source: whole blood, taken in connection with sensitization to the hapten diphenylcyclopropenone (DPC). CDR3 protein: CASSASRQGAGGELFF. As DNA, the CDR3 is TGTGCCAGCAGCGCAAGTAGACAGGGGGCAGGCGGGGAGCTGTTTTTT.